This T cell receptor beta chain was captured in a study of T cells in Graves' hyperthyroidism and ophthalmopathy. Germline CDR1 reads KGHDR; CDR2 reads SFDVKD. V was pared by 3 bases and J by 9 bases, with 11 bases of the junction left unmatched. The CDR3 loop spans 16 amino acids. Study-wide results and limits: Model-based prediction identified ophthalmopathy a median roughly six months prior to its onset. Ophthalmopathy was distinguished from stable hyperthyroidism by 13 V-J signatures.

Amplified TCR beta CDR3 regions derived from RNA transcripts. The HTBI primer set served for first-round RT-PCR of the TCR CDR3. TCRdb redid the calling of the multiplex PCR reads with MiXCR, one entry per CDR3 protein. The sample consists of around 570,000 distinct CDR3 sequences, just under 20% of them appearing once. This clonotype occurred a few times. The antigen remains undetermined. For the diagnoses, clinical symptoms, serum thyroxine and TRAb, thyroid ultrasound and orbital computed tomography were used. The clonotype comes from a man aged 35 to 55 with Graves' ophthalmopathy. Sequencing was carried out using blood. V and J are TRBV24-1 and TRBJ2-1; 9 bases align to TRBD2. The CDR3 here is CATSDPTSGPSSEQFF. The CDR3 nucleotides are TGTGCCACCAGTGATCCGACTAGCGGCCCATCGAGTGAGCAGTTCTTC.